This T cell receptor beta chain was sequenced in a study of cytomegalovirus exposure and HLA in healthy donors. The study, taken as a whole, reports: CMV serostatus was the sole immune exposure data available.

Vbeta (60) and Jbeta (13) primers were used in the PCR. This table comes from immunoSEQ multiplex PCR, and its TCRdb copy is limited to in-frame clones, with some not included. The sample holds about 200,000 clones, about 80% seen once. With regard to this clone: Its antigen is not identified.

The ends lost 6 bases at V and 1 base at J; junction bases unmatched: 5. Germline V gene sequence: CDR1 MNHEY, CDR2 SMNVEV (reference sequence). This CDR3 comprises 14 residues. This sequence joins TRBV27 and TRBJ1-1; 7 bases are a match to TRBD1. The clonotype originates from a man aged 18 to 29 in good health and CMV-seronegative. Sample: PBMCs. In DNA, the CDR3 is TGTGCCAGCAGGCTCGGGACAGAGAACACTGAAGCTTTCTTT. Protein sequence: CASRLGTENTEAFF.